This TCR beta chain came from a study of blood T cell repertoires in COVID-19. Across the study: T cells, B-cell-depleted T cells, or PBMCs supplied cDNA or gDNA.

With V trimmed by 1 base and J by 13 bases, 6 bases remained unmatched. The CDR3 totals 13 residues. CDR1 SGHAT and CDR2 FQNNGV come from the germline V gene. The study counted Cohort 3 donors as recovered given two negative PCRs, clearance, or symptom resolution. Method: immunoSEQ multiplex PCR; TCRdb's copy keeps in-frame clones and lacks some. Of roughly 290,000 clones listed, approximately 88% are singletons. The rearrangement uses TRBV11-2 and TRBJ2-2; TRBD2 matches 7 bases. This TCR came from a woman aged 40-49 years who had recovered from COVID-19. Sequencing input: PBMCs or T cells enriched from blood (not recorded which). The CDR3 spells CASSLARSGPLFF. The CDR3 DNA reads TGTGCCAGCAGCTTAGCCCGTAGCGGGCCGCTGTTTTTT.